The next 17 T cell receptor beta chains were all read from a single sample in a study of blood T cell repertoires in COVID-19. Here immunoSEQ multiplex PCR was the method, and the copy in TCRdb shows in-frame clones only, minus some. The sample carries 200,000 to 300,000 clones, around 79% recorded once. Sequencing used peripheral blood. The receptor set was obtained from a woman older than 75 with acute or convalescent COVID-19.

The chain couples TRBV19 to TRBJ1-4, with a tentative D call TRBD1 (5 bases). From germline, CDR1 is LNHDA and CDR2 SQIVND (reference sequence). The CDR3 is 13 amino acids. Between the trimmed V and J ends, which lost 0 bases and 10 bases, there was a span of 9 bases. The CDR3 region is CASSIEVQGKLFF. The CDR3 DNA follows: TGTGCCAGTAGTATAGAAGTTCAGGGAAAACTGTTTTTT. The whole variable domain, filled in from reference TRBV19 and TRBJ1-4, reads DGGITQSPKYLFRKEGQNVTLSCEQNLNHDAMYWYRQDPGQGLRLIYYSQIVNDFQKGDIAEGYSVSREKKESFPLTVTSAQKNPTAFYLCASSIEVQGKLFFGSGTQLSVL.

This chain connects TRBV18 to TRBJ2-2, with D uncertain. The CDR3 contains 16 residues. Trimming left V 3 bases short and J 2 bases short, with 13 bases between. Germline V lookup: CDR1 KGHSH, CDR2 LQKENI. CDR3 nucleotides: TGTGCCAGCTCACCGAATTTAGCCAGAAACACCGGGGAGCTGTTTTTT. It encodes CASSPNLARNTGELFF.

The sample holds one count of this clone. The rearrangement joins TRBV19 to TRBJ2-2, with TRBD2 identical over 12 bases. Germline CDR1 reads LNHDA; CDR2 reads SQIVND (reference sequence). The trim removed 3 bases at V and 4 bases at J, leaving 9 bases unmatched. The CDR3 extends over 18 amino acids. The DNA for the CDR3 is TGTGCCAGTAGTATGGCTAGCGGGAGGGGGGGTGTCACCGGGGAGCTGTTTTTT. Translation gives CASSMASGRGGVTGELFF.

V and J are TRBV9 and TRBJ1-2; D is possibly TRBD1 (5 bases). CDR1 and CDR2 (germline): SGDLS, YYNGEE. The V and J ends lost 4 bases and 2 bases respectively, with 18 bases between them. The length of the CDR3 is 16 residues. DNA for the CDR3: TGTGCCAGCAGCCCCGATGTGTATGGGGCCAACTATGGCTACACCTTC. Translation gives CASSPDVYGANYGYTF.

This clone was found a few times. This rearrangement joins TRBV6-1 to TRBJ1-2, with D hard to call. This CDR3 is built from 15 residues. V was shortened by 2 bases and J by 5 bases, with 15 bases between the two germline ends. Germline V gives CDR1 MNHNS, CDR2 SASEGT. This CDR3 reads CASSERWEGWYGYTF. CDR3 DNA sequence: TGTGCCAGCAGTGAAAGATGGGAGGGATGGTATGGCTACACCTTC.

This chain connects TRBV6-1 to TRBJ2-7; D gene uncertain. The CDR3 contains 14 residues. The ends were cut back, 2 bases at V and 1 base at J, with 9 bases in the middle. CDR1 and CDR2 from the germline V gene are MNHNS and SASEGT. The CDR3 loop reads CASSENGVSYEQYF. CDR3 DNA: TGTGCCAGCAGTGAAAATGGAGTGTCCTACGAGCAGTACTTC.

The J gene is TRBJ1-2, the V gene TRBV19, with 7 positions matching TRBD1. This CDR3 comprises 15 residues. CDR1 and CDR2 from the germline V gene are LNHDA and SQIVND (reference sequence). The V and J ends lost 6 bases and 4 bases, in that order; junction bases with no gene match: 11. The CDR3 is CASREVTGRTYGYTF. The CDR3 DNA follows: TGTGCCAGTAGGGAGGTGACAGGGCGAACCTATGGCTACACCTTC.

This rearrangement joins TRBV2 to TRBJ2-2; 7 bases line up with TRBD1. This CDR3 is built from 15 residues. CDR1 SNHLY and CDR2 FYNNEI come from the germline V gene. V dropped 5 bases and J dropped 2; count of bases not matched to a gene: 5. CDR3 sequence: CASSHRGVNTGELFF. The CDR3 DNA sequence: TGTGCCAGCAGTCACAGGGGAGTAAACACCGGGGAGCTGTTTTTT.

The V gene is TRBV18, the J gene TRBJ1-5; D gene ambiguous. The V end was cut by 2 bases, the J end by 5 bases, with 7 bases between. Germline CDR1 KGHSH, CDR2 LQKENI. This CDR3 region has 13 residues. The CDR3 spells CASSPKSDQPQHF. The CDR3 bases are TGTGCCAGCTCACCAAAGTCGGATCAGCCCCAGCATTTT.

A few counts support this clone. The chain recombines TRBV7-2 with TRBJ1-5; D remains unclear. The germline V and J ends were trimmed by 5 bases and 5 bases, with 16 bases remaining between them. This CDR3 comprises 15 residues. Germline values: CDR1 SGHTA, CDR2 FQGNSA. CDR3 protein: CASSPPGGPYQPQHF. The DNA for the CDR3 is TGTGCCAGCAGCCCCCCGGGTGGCCCCTATCAGCCCCAGCATTTT.

This clone came up a few times. The chain uses TRBV3-1 (or the pseudogene TRBV3-2) and TRBJ1-6; a possible D gene is TRBD1 (5 bases). V lost 0 bases and J 14 bases, leaving 11 bases between the germline ends. From germline, CDR1 is LGHDT and CDR2 YNNKEL (reference sequence). The CDR3 runs to 13 residues. In DNA, the CDR3 is TGTGCCAGCAGCCAAGATGAGGAGGGGTCCCTCCACTTT. This translates into CASSQDEEGSLHF.

The rearrangement uses TRBV5-8 and TRBJ1-1; D possibly corresponds to TRBD1 (6 bases). CDR3 size: 15 residues. V gave up 0 bases and J gave up 0 bases, with 9 bases separating them. Germline V gives CDR1 SGHTS, CDR2 YDEGEE. CDR3 region: CASSLARGLNTEAFF. CDR3 bases: TGTGCCAGCAGCTTGGCCAGGGGATTGAACACTGAAGCTTTCTTT.

The chain uses TRBV3-1 (or the pseudogene TRBV3-2) and TRBJ1-5; the D is unclear. The CDR3 length is 12 residues. Trimming left V 4 bases short and J 4 bases short, with 5 bases between. The germline CDR1 and CDR2 sequences are LGHDT and YNNKEL (reference sequence). CDR3 amino acids: CASSRGNQPQHF. The CDR3 DNA sequence: TGTGCCAGCAGCCGAGGGAATCAGCCCCAGCATTTT.

This chain connects TRBV3-1 (or the pseudogene TRBV3-2) to TRBJ1-4; possible D gene TRBD1, 6 bases. Germline V gives CDR1 LGHDT, CDR2 YNNKEL (reference sequence). Trimming cost V 1 base and J 8 bases, with 17 bases left between them. The length of the CDR3 is 16 residues. For the CDR3, the DNA is TGTGCCAGCAGCCAAGGCCCAGGGGCAGGAGAAGAAAAACTGTTTTTT. It specifies CASSQGPGAGEEKLFF.

The chain recombines TRBV15 with TRBJ1-5, with a possible D match to TRBD1 (5 bases). With 0 bases removed from V and 4 bases from J, the gap between germline ends came to 10 bases. CDR1 LNHNV and CDR2 YYDKDF come from the germline V gene (reference sequence). The length of the CDR3 is 15 residues. The CDR3 nucleotides are TGTGCCACCAGCAGAGAATTGGGGGGAAATCAGCCCCAGCATTTT. Translation: CATSRELGGNQPQHF.

The rearrangement uses TRBV29-1 and TRBJ1-2; 11 bases line up with TRBD1. V gave up 5 bases and J gave up 8 bases; unmatched junction bases: 4. From germline, CDR1 is SQVTM and CDR2 ANQGSEA. The CDR3 has 12 residues. CDR3 loop: CSVLDRGLGYTF. The CDR3 nucleotides are TGCAGCGTTCTGGACAGGGGGCTCGGCTACACCTTC.

With respect to this clone: The same CDR3 can be traced to other DNA sequences in this sample. The chain employs TRBV18 and TRBJ1-3, with a tentative D call TRBD1 (6 bases). This CDR3 has 13 residues. Trimming stripped 6 bases from V and 0 bases from J, with 6 bases between. Germline values: CDR1 KGHSH, CDR2 LQKENI. The CDR3 DNA is TGTGCCAGCTCGGACAGCTCTGGAAACACCATATATTTT. This translates into CASSDSSGNTIYF.